The 30 T cell receptor beta chains below all came from one sample that was sequenced in a study of blood T cell repertoires in COVID-19. Assay: immunoSEQ multiplex PCR; the TCRdb copy retains only in-frame clones and omits some. The sample yields hundreds of thousands of clones, around 85% seen once. The specimen was PBMCs or T cells enriched from blood (not recorded which). Source of these receptors: a woman aged 45 to 65 in a cohort exposed to, infected with or recovered from COVID-19 (not recorded which).

The V call is TRBV27, the J call TRBJ2-5; D gene ambiguous. This CDR3 has 13 amino acids. Germline CDR1 is MNHEY and CDR2 is SMNVEV (reference sequence). V shed 6 bases and J shed 0 bases, with 8 bases lying between them. The CDR3 loop is CASSSTYQETQYF. CDR3 DNA sequence: TGTGCCAGCAGCTCTACGTACCAAGAGACCCAGTACTTC.

Concerning this clone itself: A junction end diverges from the germline sequence, so it may reflect a read error. The J gene is TRBJ1-1, the V gene TRBV5-4; 7 bases align to TRBD1. CDR3 size: 16 residues. In germline, CDR1 is SGHNT, CDR2 YYREEE (reference sequence). The CDR3 region is CASSRDRVKMNTEAFF. In nucleotides, the CDR3 is TGTGCCAGCAGTCGTGACAGGGTTAAGATGAATACTGAAGCTTTCTTT.

The chain carries TRBV6-1 and TRBJ2-1, with D possibly TRBD1 on 6 matching bases. Germline V lookup: CDR1 MNHNS, CDR2 SASEGT. The V gene lost 3 bases and the J gene lost 6 bases, with 18 bases spanning the gap. This CDR3 is 16 amino acids long. CDR3 in DNA: TGTGCCAGCAGTGAGTGGGGGCTAGCAGAGACCAATGAGCAGTTCTTC. This sequence encodes CASSEWGLAETNEQFF.

The chain couples TRBV6-5 to TRBJ2-1, with 9 bases fitting TRBD1. Germline V gene data show CDR1 as MNHEY and CDR2 as SVGAGI. CDR3 length: 13 amino acids. The V gene end was trimmed by 7 bases and the J gene end by 3 bases; junction bases not matched to a gene: 1. CDR3 sequence: CASKGQGYNEQFF. The CDR3 DNA is TGTGCCAGCAAGGGACAGGGCTACAATGAGCAGTTCTTC.

V usage is TRBV20-1 and J usage is TRBJ2-5, with D unclear. The CDR3 runs to 12 residues. The germline V gene encodes CDR1 DFQATT and CDR2 SNEGSKA (reference sequence). The V end lost 3 bases, the J end lost 2 bases, and 7 bases lay between the germline ends. This CDR3 reads CSASPRQETQYF. CDR3 DNA sequence: TGCAGTGCTAGTCCTAGACAAGAGACCCAGTACTTC.

V is TRBV19 and J is TRBJ2-7; no reliable D call. Germline CDR1 reads LNHDA; CDR2 reads SQIVND (reference sequence). The CDR3 sequence is 15 residues long. Trimming took off 3 bases at V and 4 bases at J, with 16 bases between the two ends. The CDR3, as DNA: TGTGCCAGTAGTATCCCAGACATGGGTGGGTACGAGCAGTACTTC. Residues: CASSIPDMGGYEQYF.

This chain links TRBV5-1 with TRBJ2-3, with a possible D match to TRBD1 (5 bases). The CDR3 totals 15 residues. V gave up 4 bases and J gave up 2 bases, with 14 bases separating them. The germline gives CDR1 SGHRS, CDR2 YFSETQ. CDR3 bases: TGCGCCAGCAGCCCAGGGTTTGTGGACACAGATACGCAGTATTTT. It specifies CASSPGFVDTDTQYF. The full variable domain, completed using reference TRBV5-1 and TRBJ2-3, is KAGVTQTPRYLIKTRGQQVTLSCSPISGHRSVSWYQQTPGQGLQFLFEYFSETQRNKGNFPGRFSGRQFSNSRSEMNVSTLELGDSALYLCASSPGFVDTDTQYFGPGTRLTVL.

The chain carries TRBV7-3 and TRBJ2-5; 11 nucleotides align to TRBD2. This CDR3 is built from 15 residues. In germline, CDR1 is SGHTA, CDR2 FQGTGA. Trimming removed 5 bases from V and 2 bases from J; junction bases left unmatched: 4. The CDR3 region has the DNA TGTGCCAGCAGCCCGACTAGCGGGACTCAAGAGACCCAGTACTTC. Translation gives CASSPTSGTQETQYF.

The genes are TRBV7-3 and TRBJ2-1, with D perhaps matching TRBD1 (5 bases). V lost 0 bases and J lost 8, with 5 bases in between. Per the germline V gene, CDR1 is SGHTA and CDR2 is FQGTGA. This CDR3 has 12 residues. CDR3 nucleotides: TGTGCCAGCAGCTTAACAGGGGATGAGCAGTTCTTC. Its protein product is CASSLTGDEQFF.

The chain has TRBV9 and TRBJ2-1; the match to TRBD2 covers 7 bases. The ends lost 4 bases at V and 7 bases at J; junction bases unmatched: 5. Germline CDR1 reads SGDLS; CDR2 reads YYNGEE. The length of the CDR3 is 13 residues. In nucleotides, the CDR3 is TGTGCCAGCAGCACTAGCGTTGAGAATGAGCAGTTCTTC. Protein sequence: CASSTSVENEQFF.

The chain joins TRBV18 to TRBJ1-3, with D unclear. Germline-derived CDR1 and CDR2 are KGHSH and LQKENI. V lost 2 bases and J 0 bases, leaving 11 bases between the germline ends. The CDR3 spans 16 residues. Written as DNA, the CDR3 is TGTGCCAGCTCACCAGAAATCCCGGGCTCTGGAAACACCATATATTTT. Translation: CASSPEIPGSGNTIYF. The full variable domain, rest sourced from reference TRBV18 and TRBJ1-3, is NAGVMQNPRHLVRRRGQEARLRCSPMKGHSHVYWYRQLPEEGLKFMVYLQKENIIDESGMPKERFSAEFPKEGPSILRIQQVVRGDSAAYFCASSPEIPGSGNTIYFGEGSWLTVV.

J is TRBJ2-5 and V is TRBV11-3, with TRBD2 matching 12 bases. The CDR3 spans 17 residues. Germline CDR1 and CDR2: SGHNT and YENEEA. The junction had 8 bases not matched to a gene; V was cut back by 5 bases and J by 1 base. DNA for the CDR3: TGTGCCAGCAGCCCGGGACTAGCGGGCGCCTCCCAAGAGACCCAGTACTTC. It specifies CASSPGLAGASQETQYF.

This rearrangement joins TRBV29-1 to TRBJ2-3, with 7 positions matching TRBD2. Trimming removed 4 bases from V and 5 bases from J; junction bases left unmatched: 9. From germline, CDR1 is SQVTM and CDR2 ANQGSEA. The CDR3 consists of 14 residues. The DNA for the CDR3 is TGCAGCGTTGGGGGGGGAAGGTTTGGAGATACGCAGTATTTT. Translation gives CSVGGGRFGDTQYF.

Worth noting for this clone: The sample has other DNA sequences that encode this CDR3 too. The chain employs TRBV9 and TRBJ1-1; 7 bases are a match to TRBD1. V trimming: 0 bases; J trimming: 6 bases; junction bases outside the gene matches: 2. The CDR3 runs to 13 residues. Germline V gene data show CDR1 as SGDLS and CDR2 as YYNGEE. The CDR3 loop is CASSVGTGSEAFF. In nucleotides, the CDR3 is TGTGCCAGCAGCGTAGGGACAGGCTCTGAAGCTTTCTTT.

The chain's CDR3 is CASSQNIGLAGELFF. CDR3 DNA: TGTGCCAGCAGCCAAAATATCGGTCTCGCCGGGGAGCTGTTTTTT. The chain combines TRBV7-3 with TRBJ2-2; no reliable D call. V lost 5 bases to trimming and J lost 6 bases, with 16 bases between them. Germline lookup yields CDR1 SGHTA and CDR2 FQGTGA. CDR3 length equals 15 residues.

The V call is TRBV3-1 (or the pseudogene TRBV3-2), the J call TRBJ1-1; D remains unclear. The germline CDR1 and CDR2 sequences are LGHDT and YNNKEL (reference sequence). Deletions cut 6 bases from V and 11 bases from J, with 16 bases between. The CDR3 runs 12 residues. The DNA of the CDR3 is TGTGCCAGCAGTACCCCCGCCGAGGTGGCTTTCTTT. It yields the protein CASSTPAEVAFF.

The chain employs TRBV5-1 and TRBJ2-5, with unresolved D. There are 15 residues in the CDR3. The germline CDR1 and CDR2 sequences are SGHRS and YFSETQ. V lost 2 bases and J 0 bases, leaving 11 bases between the germline ends. Written as DNA, the CDR3 is TGCGCCAGCAGCTTACTACCGGCGTACCAAGAGACCCAGTACTTC. Translation gives CASSLLPAYQETQYF.

The chain links TRBV18 to TRBJ1-1; D is perhaps TRBD1 (5 bases). The CDR3 is 15 amino acids. Deletions cut 3 bases from V and 8 bases from J, with 19 bases between. The germline CDR1 and CDR2 sequences are KGHSH and LQKENI. The CDR3 here is CASSPNRGGTGEAFF. CDR3 bases: TGTGCCAGCTCACCCAACCGGGGAGGGACCGGCGAAGCTTTCTTT.

The rearrangement joins TRBV24-1 to TRBJ2-5; the match to TRBD1 covers 9 bases. Germline V gene data show CDR1 as KGHDR and CDR2 as SFDVKD. This CDR3 has 14 residues. Trimming at V came to 7 bases and at J to 4 bases, leaving 6 bases not matched to a gene. In DNA, the CDR3 is TGTGCCACCAGCGAGGGACAGGGAGCAGAGACCCAGTACTTC. This codes for CATSEGQGAETQYF.

The genes are TRBV5-5 and TRBJ2-5, with TRBD2 matching 7 bases. After removal of 0 bases from V and 5 bases from J, the junction contained 1 base not matched to a gene. Germline CDR1 reads SGHKS; CDR2 reads YYEKEE (reference sequence). CDR3 length: 13 residues. The CDR3 DNA sequence: TGTGCCAGCAGCTTGGACGGGAGGGAGACCCAGTACTTC. Translation: CASSLDGRETQYF.

The CDR3 sequence is CATSRDIGGDSEAFF. The CDR3 bases are TGTGCCACCAGCAGAGATATAGGGGGAGATTCAGAAGCTTTCTTT. The V and J genes are TRBV15 and TRBJ1-1, with D maybe TRBD1 (6 bases). This CDR3 region has 15 residues. V lost 0 bases and J lost 8, with 16 bases in between. CDR1 and CDR2 from the germline V gene are LNHNV and YYDKDF (reference sequence).

This clone was detected only a few times. The chain links TRBV27 to TRBJ2-1; 9 nucleotides align to TRBD1. Germline-derived CDR1 and CDR2 are MNHEY and SMNVEV (reference sequence). The CDR3 is made up of 15 amino acids. V shed 3 bases, J shed 8 bases, and the junction held 8 bases outside the gene matches. CDR3: CASSLGQGTADEQFF. For the CDR3, the DNA is TGTGCCAGCAGTTTGGGACAGGGTACTGCTGATGAGCAGTTCTTC.

The rearrangement joins TRBV2 to TRBJ1-2, with 11 bases aligning to TRBD1. V was clipped by 1 base and J by 4 bases; unmatched bases: 2. This CDR3 is 15 amino acids long. CDR1 is SNHLY and CDR2 is FYNNEI in the germline V gene. CDR3 in DNA: TGTGCCAGCAGTGAAGGGACAGGGGGCCTCTATGGCTACACCTTC. Its translation is CASSEGTGGLYGYTF.

This rearrangement joins TRBV9 to TRBJ1-5, with D perhaps TRBD1 (6 bases). The length of the CDR3 is 15 residues. V was trimmed by 3 bases and J by 0 bases, leaving 10 bases between them. Germline V lookup: CDR1 SGDLS, CDR2 YYNGEE. The CDR3 sequence is CASSADRNSNQPQHF. CDR3 DNA: TGTGCCAGCAGCGCGGACAGAAATAGCAATCAGCCCCAGCATTTT.

This sequence joins TRBV5-1 and TRBJ1-2, with TRBD1 as a possible D gene (5 bases). Per the germline V gene, CDR1 is SGHRS and CDR2 is YFSETQ. This CDR3 comprises 14 residues. V lost 4 bases and J lost 8, with 18 bases in between. The CDR3, as DNA: TGCGCCAGCAGCCCGGTGGGGCTCCTCGGAGGCTACACCTTC. Translation gives CASSPVGLLGGYTF.

CDR3 loop: CATSDLLRGGPDTQYF. The DNA for the CDR3 is TGTGCCACCAGTGATTTGCTGCGGGGGGGACCCGATACGCAGTATTTT. The gene calls are TRBV24-1 and TRBJ2-3; 9 bases agree with TRBD2. The CDR3 length is 16 residues. Looked up from germline, CDR1 is KGHDR and CDR2 is SFDVKD. V was pared by 0 bases and J by 6 bases, with 6 bases of the junction left unmatched.

This clone showed up just once. The chain recombines TRBV6-5 with TRBJ1-3, with D possibly matching TRBD1 (5 bases). This CDR3 is built from 14 residues. V was trimmed by 6 bases and J by 0 bases, leaving 9 bases between them. Germline V lookup: CDR1 MNHEY, CDR2 SVGAGI. The CDR3 DNA follows: TGTGCCAGCAGGGACACCCACTCTGGAAACACCATATATTTT. Amino acid sequence: CASRDTHSGNTIYF.

J is TRBJ2-1 and V is TRBV12-3 or TRBV12-4; D call uncertain. CDR3 length: 12 amino acids. The germline V and J ends were trimmed by 0 bases and 9 bases, with 6 bases remaining between them. CDR3: CASSLAVGEQFF. CDR3 sequence (DNA): TGTGCCAGCAGTTTAGCTGTCGGTGAGCAGTTCTTC.

This chain joins TRBV7-9 and TRBJ1-4, with D perhaps TRBD1 (5 bases). Trimming left V 3 bases short and J 8 bases short, with 19 bases between. The germline CDR1 and CDR2 sequences are SEHNR and FQNEAQ (reference sequence). This CDR3 is 16 amino acids long. The CDR3, as DNA: TGTGCCAGCAGCTTCTCACCGACAGCGAGTCGAGAAAAACTGTTTTTT. Residues: CASSFSPTASREKLFF. Together with reference TRBV7-9 and TRBJ1-4, the CDR3 gives the full variable domain: DTGVSQNPRHKITKRGQNVTFRCDPISEHNRLYWYRQTLGQGPEFLTYFQNEAQLEKSRLLSDRFSAERPKGSFSTLEIQRTEQGDSAMYLCASSFSPTASREKLFFGSGTQLSVL.

The chain has TRBV5-1 and TRBJ2-5; possibly TRBD1 for D (6 bases). Germline V gives CDR1 SGHRS, CDR2 YFSETQ. Trimming cost V 4 bases and J 5 bases, with 12 bases left between them. There are 13 residues in the CDR3. The CDR3, as DNA: TGCGCCAGCAGCGCACAGGGTGGGGAGACCCAGTACTTC. It encodes CASSAQGGETQYF.